These T cell receptor beta chains were read from a single sample in a study of tumor-infiltrating lymphocytes in primary liver carcinoma. TCRdb independently ran MiXCR on the multiplex PCR reads; one entry per CDR3 protein. The sample holds some 38,000 distinct CDR3 sequences, under 75% seen once. Sequencing input: liver tumor tissue from sampling region 4. These receptors were obtained from a man in his forties with primary liver carcinoma and hepatitis B virus infection. Both conserved end residues are part of each CDR3. Each record gives: V gene, clone size, J gene, D gene, CDR3 DNA, CDR3 protein. The D gene is left open where the match is weak. Where a row states a size, it is once, few, many or the class of an expanded clone; other rows omit it.

TRBV11-2	NA	TRBJ2-5	TRBD2	TGTGCCAGCAGCTCCACGGGACTAGCGGGAGGGAGTGTCGAGACCCAGTACTTC	CASSSTGLAGGSVETQYF
TRBV14	NA	TRBJ2-1	TRBD2	TGTGCCAGCACTGCCTTAGCGGGATGGGTAAACAGTGAGCAGTTCTTC	CASTALAGWVNSEQFF
TRBV29-1	NA	TRBJ1-2	NA	TGCAGCACCAAGTTTGGACTGTCGATCTATGGCTACACCTTC	CSTKFGLSIYGYTF
TRBV6-6	once	TRBJ1-2	NA	TGTGCCAGCGGCGAAGGTCCGGCCGGAGTAGGATATGGCTACACCTTC	CASGEGPAGVGYGYTF
TRBV12-3/TRBV12-4	NA	TRBJ1-1	NA	TGTGCCAGTAGTTTAAAGTCAGCCCTAGCTTTCTTT	CASSLKSALAFF
TRBV12-3/TRBV12-4	NA	TRBJ2-5	NA	TGTGCTAGTAGCCGATGCGGGACAGAGACCCAGTACTTC	CASSRCGTETQYF
TRBV6-6	NA	TRBJ2-7	NA	TGTGTCAGCAGCCCTGGACTAAACACGGGGCAGAACTACAAGCAGTACTTC	CVSSPGLNTGQNYKQYF
TRBV28	NA	TRBJ2-7	NA	TGTGCCAGCAGTCCTCGACAGGAGTACTTC	CASSPRQEYF
TRBV5-6	NA	TRBJ2-3	TRBD2	TGTGCCAACAGCGATAGCGGGAGAACAGATACACAGTATTTT	CANSDSGRTDTQYF
TRBV29-1	once	TRBJ2-1	NA	TGCAGCGTCACGCGCACTGGACGGGATGAGCAGTTCTTC	CSVTRTGRDEQFF
TRBV4-1	large	TRBJ2-6	NA	TGCGCCAGCAGCCAAGTTGGGGCCAACGTCCTGACTTTC	CASSQVGANVLTF
TRBV29-1	NA	TRBJ2-5	NA	TGCAACGTTTGGGGGGTACAAGAGACCCAGTACTTC	CNVWGVQETQYF
TRBV12-3/TRBV12-4	medium-sized	TRBJ2-3	TRBD2	TGTGCCAGCAGTTTAGATTCTAGCGGGAGTACAGATACGCAGTATTTT	CASSLDSSGSTDTQYF
TRBV28	NA	TRBJ2-1	TRBD2	TGTGCCAGCAGTTTAGGGCGGGAGGGCGACGAGCAGTTCTTC	CASSLGREGDEQFF
TRBV12-3/TRBV12-4	few	TRBJ1-2	NA	TGTGCCAGCAACTCTGGAGGTATGAGCTACACCTTC	CASNSGGMSYTF
TRBV6-2/TRBV6-3	NA	TRBJ2-3	TRBD2	TGTGCCAGCACTCGGAGACTAGCGGGCCAGCAGTATTTT	CASTRRLAGQQYF
TRBV10-3	many	TRBJ2-1	TRBD2	TGTGCCATCACTGCGACTAGCGGGAGGGCCGGGGAGCAGTTCTTC	CAITATSGRAGEQFF
TRBV29-1	once	TRBJ2-6	NA	TGCAGCTTTGAACTGTGGGGATCTTGGGCCAACGTCCTGACTTTC	CSFELWGSWANVLTF
TRBV7-9	NA	TRBJ1-6	NA	TGTGCCAGCATAGGCCAGGGGAATATTGGCAATTCACCCCCCCATTTT	CASIGQGNIGNSPPHF
TRBV12-3/TRBV12-4	NA	TRBJ2-1	NA	TGTGCCAGCAGTCTTGGACAGAGCAATGAGCAGTTCTTC	CASSLGQSNEQFF
TRBV5-1	NA	TRBJ2-7	NA	TGCGCCAGCAGCTTCTCCTGGGACCGTAGTGGCGACGAGCAGTACTTC	CASSFSWDRSGDEQYF
TRBV4-3	medium-sized	TRBJ2-2	TRBD2	TGCGCCAGCAGCCAAACCACTAGCGGACATACGAACACCGGGGAGCTGTTTTTT	CASSQTTSGHTNTGELFF
TRBV7-9	NA	TRBJ2-7	NA	TGTGCCAGCAGCTCTGAGAACTCCTACGTGCCGTACTTC	CASSSENSYVPYF
TRBV28	once	TRBJ1-2	NA	TGTGCCAGCAGTTTTATGGTCAACTATGGTTACACCTTC	CASSFMVNYGYTF
TRBV28	NA	TRBJ1-2	TRBD1	TGTGCCAGCAGTTTCGCCGGGACAGGGATTCCCTACCATGGCTACACCTTC	CASSFAGTGIPYHGYTF
TRBV15	NA	TRBJ2-7	NA	TGTGCCACCAGCAGAGATCAAGGTTTCTACGCGCAGTACTTC	CATSRDQGFYAQYF
TRBV11-2	NA	TRBJ1-6	TRBD1	TGTGCCAGCAGCCAGGGACAGGAAGTGAATCCACCCCTCCACTTT	CASSQGQEVNPPLHF
TRBV5-6	NA	TRBJ2-4	NA	TGTAACAGCAGATGGTCGACCGGGCCTCAGTACTTC	CNSRWSTGPQYF
TRBV11-3	NA	TRBJ2-1	NA	TGTGCTAACAGCTTAGGCGTACCGGGACTCTCCCACAATGAGCAGTTCTTC	CANSLGVPGLSHNEQFF
TRBV28	NA	TRBJ2-5	NA	TGTGCCAGCAGTTTACGGAGAAACCGAGAGACCCAGTACTTT	CASSLRRNRETQYF